The 30 T cell receptor beta chains below were found in one sample sequenced in a study of shared clonotypes between healthy human individuals. Clones were read by immunoSEQ multiplex PCR, and TCRdb kept only the in-frame ones, dropping some. The table lists over a million clones, 95% to 99% of them singletons. The sequencing input was naive CD4+ T cells sorted from blood. Subset in this sample: CD45RA+ positively selected. All receptors derive from a young man in good health.

The V call is TRBV15, the J call TRBJ1-5; D unresolved. The length of the CDR3 is 15 residues. Germline V gene sequence: CDR1 LNHNV, CDR2 YYDKDF (reference sequence). V gave up 1 base and J gave up 0 bases, with 7 bases separating them. The CDR3 reads CATSRGWDSNQPQHF. CDR3 nucleotides: TGTGCCACCAGCAGAGGGTGGGATAGCAATCAGCCCCAGCATTTT.

The chain is built from TRBV5-4 and TRBJ2-7; possibly TRBD1 for D (6 bases). The germline V and J ends were trimmed by 4 bases and 5 bases, with 13 bases remaining between them. The CDR3 loop spans 13 amino acids. Germline CDR1 reads SGHNT; CDR2 reads YYREEE (reference sequence). The CDR3 protein is CASSGGLEDEQYF. CDR3 in DNA: TGTGCCAGCAGCGGGGGCTTGGAGGACGAGCAGTACTTC.

The chain joins TRBV7-9 to TRBJ1-1, with TRBD1 matching over 8 bases. The CDR3 runs to 16 residues. The junction had 11 bases not matched to a gene; V was cut back by 3 bases and J by 5 bases. CDR1 and CDR2 from the germline V gene are SEHNR and FQNEAQ (reference sequence). In nucleotides, the CDR3 is TGTGCCAGCAGCTTCCAGGGAGACAGGGGATGGACTGAAGCTTTCTTT. Protein: CASSFQGDRGWTEAFF.

Worth noting for this clone: The sample has other DNA sequences that encode this CDR3 too. The V and J genes are TRBV30 and TRBJ1-1; D call uncertain. The CDR3 length is 11 residues. Germline V lookup: CDR1 GTSNPN, CDR2 SVGIG (reference sequence). V shed 2 bases and J shed 2 bases, with 3 bases lying between them. The CDR3 loop is CAWSRNTEAFF. CDR3 in DNA: TGTGCCTGGAGTCGAAACACTGAAGCTTTCTTT.

The CDR3 sequence: CASSIAFGVYEQFF. The CDR3 DNA is TGTGCCAGTAGTATAGCTTTTGGGGTTTATGAGCAGTTCTTC. The J gene is TRBJ2-1, the V gene TRBV19; D call uncertain. Trimming stripped 1 base from V and 8 bases from J, with 12 bases between. The germline V gene encodes CDR1 LNHDA and CDR2 SQIVND (reference sequence). This CDR3 spans 14 amino acids.

About this clone itself: This CDR3 is also generated by other DNA sequences in the sample. V is TRBV7-2 and J is TRBJ2-7; possible D gene TRBD2, 6 bases. V was clipped by 1 base and J by 3 bases, with 7 bases between them. CDR1 and CDR2 (germline): SGHTA, FQGNSA. CDR3 length: 13 amino acids. As DNA, the CDR3 is TGTGCCAGCAGCTTAGTCGGGGGCTACGAGCAGTACTTC. This sequence encodes CASSLVGGYEQYF.

The genes are TRBV7-9 and TRBJ1-5, with 7 bases that match TRBD1. V dropped 5 bases and J dropped 7; count of bases not matched to a gene: 8. Germline V CDR1 and CDR2: SEHNR, FQNEAQ (reference sequence). The CDR3 runs 14 residues. The CDR3 DNA reads TGTGCCAGCAGCAGGGACAGTTCAAGCCAGCCCCAGCATTTT. Translated, it gives CASSRDSSSQPQHF. The variable domain in full, completed from reference TRBV7-9 and TRBJ1-5, reads DTGVSQNPRHKITKRGQNVTFRCDPISEHNRLYWYRQTLGQGPEFLTYFQNEAQLEKSRLLSDRFSAERPKGSFSTLEIQRTEQGDSAMYLCASSRDSSSQPQHFGDGTRLSIL.

This sequence joins TRBV7-2 and TRBJ2-1; the match to TRBD2 covers 11 bases. Unmatched junction bases numbered 8, after V lost 3 bases and J lost 7 bases. Per germline, CDR1 SGHTA and CDR2 FQGNSA. This CDR3 has 16 amino acids. CDR3 amino acids: CASSFAPSGRYNEQFF. CDR3 bases: TGTGCCAGCAGCTTCGCCCCTAGCGGGAGGTATAATGAGCAGTTCTTC.

The V call is TRBV9, the J call TRBJ1-1, with 7 bases fitting TRBD1. The CDR3 covers 13 residues. The ends lost 6 bases at V and 5 bases at J; junction bases unmatched: 7. Germline assignment: CDR1 SGDLS and CDR2 YYNGEE. The CDR3 sequence is CASNEQGNTEAFF. CDR3 sequence (DNA): TGTGCCAGCAACGAACAGGGGAATACTGAAGCTTTCTTT. The whole variable domain, filled in from reference TRBV9 and TRBJ1-1, reads DSGVTQTPKHLITATGQRVTLRCSPRSGDLSVYWYQQSLDQGLQFLIQYYNGEERAKGNILERFSAQQFPDLHSELNLSSLELGDSALYFCASNEQGNTEAFFGQGTRLTVV.

This chain links TRBV7-9 with TRBJ1-4; 8 positions match TRBD1. The ends lost 4 bases at V and 2 bases at J; junction bases unmatched: 3. Germline values: CDR1 SEHNR, CDR2 FQNEAQ (reference sequence). The CDR3 consists of 15 residues. CDR3 protein: CASSSRTGTNEKLFF. The CDR3 coding sequence is TGTGCCAGCAGCTCCCGGACAGGGACTAATGAAAAACTGTTTTTT.

This chain connects TRBV15 to TRBJ2-3, with 7 bases aligning to TRBD1. The CDR3 loop spans 13 amino acids. The germline V gene encodes CDR1 LNHNV and CDR2 YYDKDF (reference sequence). The trim removed 4 bases at V and 5 bases at J, leaving 3 bases unmatched. The CDR3 loop reads CATSTWDRDTQYF. The CDR3 bases are TGTGCCACCAGCACCTGGGACAGAGATACGCAGTATTTT.

The chain recombines TRBV2 with TRBJ1-1; tentative D call: TRBD1 (5 bases). Germline V gene data show CDR1 as SNHLY and CDR2 as FYNNEI. With 3 bases removed from V and 5 bases from J, the gap between germline ends came to 13 bases. The CDR3 has 14 residues. CDR3 bases: TGTGCCAGCAGTGATTTGGCAGGGAGAACTGAAGCTTTCTTT. This translates into CASSDLAGRTEAFF.

This chain uses TRBV4-1 with TRBJ2-7; 9 positions agree with TRBD1. The CDR3 extends over 21 amino acids. The ends lost 4 bases at V and 3 bases at J; junction bases unmatched: 25. CDR1 and CDR2 from the germline V gene are MGHRA and YSYEKL. The CDR3 here is CASSPRGMSTVGTGTFYEQYF. CDR3 DNA sequence: TGCGCCAGCAGCCCCCGGGGGATGTCTACGGTCGGGACAGGGACTTTCTACGAGCAGTACTTC.

On this clone: Additional DNA sequences in this sample encode the identical CDR3. This sequence joins TRBV27 and TRBJ2-1; D unclear. Germline CDR1 is MNHEY and CDR2 is SMNVEV (reference sequence). Between the trimmed V and J ends, which lost 2 bases and 3 bases, there was a span of 5 bases. CDR3 length: 13 amino acids. In nucleotides, the CDR3 is TGTGCCAGCAGTTTAATCGGCTACAATGAGCAGTTCTTC. The encoded protein is CASSLIGYNEQFF.

The chain has TRBV6-5 and TRBJ2-1; D is perhaps TRBD1 (5 bases). V lost 8 bases to trimming and J lost 6 bases, with 14 bases between them. Germline V gene data show CDR1 as MNHEY and CDR2 as SVGAGI. The CDR3 spans 13 residues. This CDR3 reads CASRLLGANEQFF. Here the CDR3 DNA reads TGTGCCAGCCGATTGCTAGGGGCCAATGAGCAGTTCTTC.

V gene TRBV27 combines with J gene TRBJ2-2, with a tentative D call TRBD2 (5 bases). Trimming stripped 6 bases from V and 5 bases from J, with 13 bases between. The germline V gene has CDR1 MNHEY and CDR2 SMNVEV (reference sequence). This CDR3 is 14 amino acids long. This CDR3 is CASRRELGTGELFF. As DNA, the CDR3 is TGTGCCAGCAGGAGGGAGTTGGGTACCGGGGAGCTGTTTTTT.

This chain joins TRBV4-3 and TRBJ1-1, with 8 bases lining up with TRBD1. Germline assignment: CDR1 LGHNA and CDR2 YSLEER. V shed 4 bases, J shed 3 bases, and the junction held 10 bases outside the gene matches. The CDR3 is made up of 16 amino acids. This chain's CDR3 is CASSRIQGAWDTEAFF. In DNA form, the CDR3 reads TGCGCCAGCAGCCGCATTCAGGGGGCGTGGGACACTGAAGCTTTCTTT.

The chain couples TRBV28 to TRBJ2-7; D may be TRBD1 (5 bases). V lost 2 bases to trimming and J lost 2 bases, with 10 bases between them. CDR1 MDHEN and CDR2 SYDVKM come from the germline V gene. CDR3 length: 14 residues. This CDR3 reads CASSLIGAPYEQYF. CDR3 nucleotides: TGTGCCAGCAGTTTAATAGGGGCACCCTACGAGCAGTACTTC.

This chain joins TRBV18 and TRBJ1-5; D might be TRBD1 (6 bases). CDR1 and CDR2 (germline): KGHSH, LQKENI. This CDR3 is built from 16 residues. V shed 4 bases and J shed 2 bases, with 15 bases lying between them. The CDR3 here is CASSLKAGAGNQPQHF. CDR3 coding DNA: TGTGCCAGCTCACTCAAGGCGGGGGCGGGCAATCAGCCCCAGCATTTT.

The V call is TRBV5-1, the J call TRBJ2-3, with D maybe TRBD2 (6 bases). Germline loops: CDR1 SGHRS, CDR2 YFSETQ. The CDR3 totals 13 residues. V was clipped by 0 bases and J by 9 bases, with 11 bases between them. CDR3 coding DNA: TGCGCCAGCAGCTTGGGTACGGGAGAAACGCAGTATTTT. It yields the protein CASSLGTGETQYF.

In its sample, this clone was seen once. The chain carries TRBV6-1 and TRBJ2-1; D may be TRBD1 or TRBD2 (5 bases each). V was pared by 2 bases and J by 6 bases, with 11 bases between. This CDR3 spans 14 amino acids. Germline CDR1 MNHNS, CDR2 SASEGT. The DNA for the CDR3 is TGTGCCAGCAGTGAATTGGGACCTATCAATGAGCAGTTCTTC. It codes for CASSELGPINEQFF.

The chain recombines TRBV4-1 with TRBJ1-5; D might be TRBD1 (5 bases). In germline, CDR1 is MGHRA, CDR2 YSYEKL. The CDR3 totals 13 residues. The V gene lost 5 bases and the J gene lost 9 bases, with 14 bases spanning the gap. The DNA for the CDR3 is TGCGCCAGCAGCAAGGACAATCGGGGGCCCCAGCATTTT. It translates to CASSKDNRGPQHF.

The chain is built from TRBV28 and TRBJ2-1, with 12 bases lining up with TRBD2. The germline V gene encodes CDR1 MDHEN and CDR2 SYDVKM. The ends lost 3 bases at V and 4 bases at J; junction bases unmatched: 7. The CDR3 extends over 17 amino acids. The CDR3 protein is CASSFRLAGGRYNEQFF. CDR3 coding DNA: TGTGCCAGCAGTTTTCGGCTAGCGGGAGGGCGGTACAATGAGCAGTTCTTC.

This clone showed up just once. J is TRBJ1-1 and V is TRBV5-1, with a weak D call TRBD1 (6 bases). This CDR3 comprises 14 residues. Germline V gene data show CDR1 as SGHRS and CDR2 as YFSETQ. The V gene lost 0 bases and the J gene lost 6 bases, with 12 bases spanning the gap. This CDR3 reads CASSLARGEPEAFF. The CDR3 DNA reads as TGCGCCAGCAGCTTGGCCAGGGGTGAGCCTGAAGCTTTCTTT. Using reference TRBV5-1 and TRBJ1-1 for the parts outside the CDR3, the full variable domain is KAGVTQTPRYLIKTRGQQVTLSCSPISGHRSVSWYQQTPGQGLQFLFEYFSETQRNKGNFPGRFSGRQFSNSRSEMNVSTLELGDSALYLCASSLARGEPEAFFGQGTRLTVV.

CDR3: CASSTWGQGVSSGANVLTF. The CDR3 region has the DNA TGTGCCAGCAGTACGTGGGGACAGGGTGTTTCCTCTGGGGCCAACGTCCTGACTTTC. The chain carries TRBV9 and TRBJ2-6; 9 nucleotides line up with TRBD1. CDR1 is SGDLS, CDR2 YYNGEE, per germline. The J segment lost 0 bases and the V segment lost 5 bases, leaving 12 bases of the junction unmatched. The length of the CDR3 is 19 residues.

The rearrangement uses TRBV6-5 and TRBJ1-2; 8 bases line up with TRBD1. V dropped 7 bases and J dropped 8; count of bases not matched to a gene: 9. The germline CDR1 and CDR2 sequences are MNHEY and SVGAGI. This CDR3 has 13 residues. The CDR3 region is CASTRQGAYGYTF. The DNA of the CDR3 is TGTGCCAGCACCAGGCAGGGGGCGTACGGCTACACCTTC.

The chain joins TRBV18 to TRBJ2-3; 9 nucleotides line up with TRBD2. This CDR3 has 17 amino acids. From germline, CDR1 is KGHSH and CDR2 LQKENI. Trimming removed 2 bases from V and 1 base from J; junction bases left unmatched: 7. The CDR3 DNA reads as TGTGCCAGCTCACCAGATCTAGCGGGAACTGGCACAGATACGCAGTATTTT. This gives the protein CASSPDLAGTGTDTQYF.

The rearrangement joins TRBV9 to TRBJ1-2; possible D gene TRBD1, 6 bases. This CDR3 is built from 15 residues. The V end was cut by 9 bases, the J end by 0 bases, with 18 bases between. Germline-derived CDR1 and CDR2 are SGDLS and YYNGEE. The CDR3 sequence: CANHSGQSANYGYTF. In DNA form, the CDR3 reads TGTGCCAACCATAGTGGACAGTCGGCTAACTATGGCTACACCTTC.

CDR3 coding DNA: TGTGCCAGCTCACCAACAGGGAATGATCCACCCCTCCACTTT. It is translated as CASSPTGNDPPLHF. This chain links TRBV18 with TRBJ1-6; D possibly corresponds to TRBD1 (6 bases). The CDR3 contains 14 residues. The V and J ends lost 2 bases and 11 bases respectively, with 13 bases between them. Per the germline V gene, CDR1 is KGHSH and CDR2 is LQKENI.

J is TRBJ2-3 and V is TRBV9; TRBD2 is a possible D gene (5 bases). The CDR3 loop spans 14 amino acids. Germline CDR1 is SGDLS and CDR2 is YYNGEE. V gave up 0 bases and J gave up 5 bases, with 10 bases separating them. The CDR3 nucleotides are TGTGCCAGCAGCGTAGTTCAACGGGGAGATACGCAGTATTTT. Translation gives CASSVVQRGDTQYF.